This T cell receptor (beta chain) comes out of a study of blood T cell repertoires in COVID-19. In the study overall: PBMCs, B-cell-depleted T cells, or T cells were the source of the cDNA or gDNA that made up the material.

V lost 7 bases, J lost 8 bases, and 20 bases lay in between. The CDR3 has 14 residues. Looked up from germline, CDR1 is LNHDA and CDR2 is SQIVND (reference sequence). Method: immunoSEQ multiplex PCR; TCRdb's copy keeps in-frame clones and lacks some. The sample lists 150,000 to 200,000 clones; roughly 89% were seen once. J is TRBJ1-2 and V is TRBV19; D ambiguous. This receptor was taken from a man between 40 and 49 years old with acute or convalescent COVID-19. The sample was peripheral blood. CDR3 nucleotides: TGTGCCAGTACGCCCCGGAGCAGCCGCGGCGGCTACACCTTC. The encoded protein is CASTPRSSRGGYTF.